The sequence of this TCR beta chain was determined in a study of blood T cells in healthy people across ages. Primers used in a second PCR of about 6 to 12 cycles were a sample-barcoded 5' primer and a J-beta primer mix. Each CDR3 protein is one row after TCRdb ran MiXCR on the 5' RACE reads. In the table there are 630,000 or so distinct CDR3 sequences, about 30% of which are singletons. This clonotype came up a few times. Germline CDR1 and CDR2: SGHTA and FQGNSA. V shed 1 base and J shed 1 base, with 13 bases lying between them. This CDR3 is built from 16 residues. The V and J genes are TRBV7-2 and TRBJ1-1; D may be TRBD1 (6 bases). This clonotype was sampled from a woman older than 75 in good health. Specimen: blood. Here the CDR3 reads CASSLGGRDKNTEAFF. The DNA of the CDR3 is TGTGCCAGCAGCTTAGGGGGACGGGACAAGAACACTGAAGCTTTCTTT.